Following are 4 T cell receptor beta chains from one sample sequenced in a study of shared clonotypes between healthy human individuals. Profiling relied on immunoSEQ multiplex PCR, and the TCRdb table lists in-frame clones only, not all of them. The sample contains approximately 250,000 clones, approximately 65% of which appear only once. Sequencing was carried out using memory CD4+ T cells sorted from blood. The subset denotes: CD45RA-negative fraction. Receptors originate from a man younger than 45 in good health.

The chain combines TRBV11-2 with TRBJ2-2; D may be TRBD1 or TRBD2 (5 bases each). V shed 1 base and J shed 7 bases, with 16 bases lying between them. The CDR3 loop spans 16 amino acids. The germline CDR1 and CDR2 sequences are SGHAT and FQNNGV. CDR3 DNA sequence: TGTGCCAGCAGCTTAGGGGACCACGGGCGTGGCGGGGAGCTGTTTTTT. It yields the protein CASSLGDHGRGGELFF.

The gene calls are TRBV11-3 and TRBJ2-5, with 9 bases that match TRBD2. The CDR3 sequence is 15 residues long. The germline gives CDR1 SGHNT, CDR2 YENEEA. With V trimmed by 5 bases and J by 5 bases, 9 bases remained unmatched. In DNA, the CDR3 is TGTGCCAGCAGCCCATCCATGACTAGCGGCGAGACCCAGTACTTC. This translates into CASSPSMTSGETQYF.

The chain joins TRBV9 to TRBJ1-2; no clear D gene. With 5 bases removed from V and 4 bases from J, the gap between germline ends came to 15 bases. The CDR3 consists of 14 residues. CDR1 and CDR2 from the germline V gene are SGDLS and YYNGEE. DNA of the CDR3: TGTGCCAGCAGAATCCCGGGGAGCAGCTATGGCTACACCTTC. It is translated as CASRIPGSSYGYTF.

In regard to this clone: This CDR3 is also generated by other DNA sequences in the sample. The chain is built from TRBV29-1 and TRBJ2-5; 14 nucleotides line up with TRBD2. The CDR3 spans 14 residues. Germline assignment: CDR1 SQVTM and CDR2 ANQGSEA. V lost 4 bases, J lost 5 bases, and 3 bases stayed unmatched. The CDR3: CSVGTSGRWETQYF. DNA for the CDR3: TGCAGCGTTGGGACTAGCGGGAGGTGGGAGACCCAGTACTTC.